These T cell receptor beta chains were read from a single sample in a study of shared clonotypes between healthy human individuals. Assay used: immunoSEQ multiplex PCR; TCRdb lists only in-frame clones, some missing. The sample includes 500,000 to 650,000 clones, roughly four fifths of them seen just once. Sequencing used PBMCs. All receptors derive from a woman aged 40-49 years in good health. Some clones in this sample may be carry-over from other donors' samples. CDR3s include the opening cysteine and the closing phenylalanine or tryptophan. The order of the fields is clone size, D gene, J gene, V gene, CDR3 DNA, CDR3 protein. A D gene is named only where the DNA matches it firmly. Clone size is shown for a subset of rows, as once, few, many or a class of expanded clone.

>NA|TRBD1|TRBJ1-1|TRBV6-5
TGTGCCAGCAGTTACTCGAGGGACAGTAAAGCTTTCTTT
CASSYSRDSKAFF
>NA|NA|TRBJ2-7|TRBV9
TGTGCCAGCAGCGGTAGCGGTCAGACCGGGTACGAGCAGTACTTC
CASSGSGQTGYEQYF
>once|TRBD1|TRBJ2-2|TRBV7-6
TGTGCCAGCAGCTTACCGGGACAGGGGCCGGGGACCGGGGAGCTGTTTTTT
CASSLPGQGPGTGELFF
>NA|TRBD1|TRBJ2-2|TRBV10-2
TGCGCCAGCAGTGAGTCCCGGGACAGGGGTACCGGGGAGCTGTTTTTT
CASSESRDRGTGELFF
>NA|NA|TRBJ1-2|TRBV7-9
TGTGCCAGCACCCCGTCCGGCACTAGACCTAACTATGGCTACACCTTC
CASTPSGTRPNYGYTF
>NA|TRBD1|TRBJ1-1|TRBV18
TGTGCCAGCTCATCAACAGGGGTGCGGGGGACTGAAGCTTTCTTT
CASSSTGVRGTEAFF
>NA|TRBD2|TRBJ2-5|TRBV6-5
TGTGCCAGCAGTTACGGGACTAGCGGAGCCCAAGAGACCCAGTACTTC
CASSYGTSGAQETQYF
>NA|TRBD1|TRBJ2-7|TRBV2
TGTGCCAGCAGCACGGGACAGGGGGCGTTGGGCGAGCAGTACTTC
CASSTGQGALGEQYF
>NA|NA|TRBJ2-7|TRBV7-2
TGTGCCAGCAGCCGATTGGGGGGCGAGACCTACGAGCAGTACTTC
CASSRLGGETYEQYF
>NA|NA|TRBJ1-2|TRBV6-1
TGTGCCAGCAGTGAAGTCGGCGGCATTAACTATGGCTACACCTTC
CASSEVGGINYGYTF
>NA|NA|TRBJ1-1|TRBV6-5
TGTGCCAGCAGTTCAGTCCGACGCAGAACGAACACTGAAGCTTTCTTT
CASSSVRRRTNTEAFF
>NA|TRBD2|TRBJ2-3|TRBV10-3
TGTGCCATCAGTGGGGCAGTGGGACTAGCGGGGGGAGATACGCAGTATTTT
CAISGAVGLAGGDTQYF
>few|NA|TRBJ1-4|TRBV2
TGTGCCAGCCTGACGACAGGTCAGGATCATGAAAAACTGTTTTTT
CASLTTGQDHEKLFF
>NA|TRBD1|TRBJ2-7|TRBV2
TGTGCCAGCACCGGGACAGGGATCTCCCCCGAGCAGTACTTC
CASTGTGISPEQYF
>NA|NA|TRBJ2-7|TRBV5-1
TGCGCCAGCAGCTTGGCCGGGATCGGGCCAGAAGAGCAGTACTTC
CASSLAGIGPEEQYF
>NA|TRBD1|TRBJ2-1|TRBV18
TGTGCCAGCTCACCTCTTGGGACAGGTAACTACAATGAGCAGTTCTTC
CASSPLGTGNYNEQFF
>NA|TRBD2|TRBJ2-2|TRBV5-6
TGTGCCAGCAGCTTCGGACTAGCGGGAGGCCCCGGGGAGCTGTTTTTT
CASSFGLAGGPGELFF
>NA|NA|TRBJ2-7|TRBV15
TGTGCCACCAGCAGAGCACCCCCCAAGAGTCTCGAGCAGTACTTC
CATSRAPPKSLEQYF
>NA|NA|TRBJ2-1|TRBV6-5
TGTGCCAGCAGTTACAGTGCCTACAATGAGCAGTTCTTC
CASSYSAYNEQFF
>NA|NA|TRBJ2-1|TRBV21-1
TGTGCCAGCAGCAAAGAAAGGGGGAGGATCGGGGATGAGCAGTTCTTC
CASSKERGRIGDEQFF
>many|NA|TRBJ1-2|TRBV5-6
TGTGCCAGCAGCTTGAACGGGGAAAGGGACCATGGCTACACCTTC
CASSLNGERDHGYTF
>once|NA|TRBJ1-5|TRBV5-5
TGTGCCAGCAGCTTGGACCTCAGGTCGGTGAGCAGTCAGCCCCAGCATTTT
CASSLDLRSVSSQPQHF
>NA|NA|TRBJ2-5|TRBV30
TGTGCCTGGAGTCAACTGAGAGGGGCGCTAGAGACCCAGTACTTC
CAWSQLRGALETQYF
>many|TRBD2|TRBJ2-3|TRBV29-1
TGCAGCGCTCGTAGCGGGAGAGGTGGCACAGATACGCAGTATTTT
CSARSGRGGTDTQYF
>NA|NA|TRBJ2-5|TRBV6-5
TGTGCCAGCAGTTTCGGGGGGCTAGCGGTCCAAGAGACCCAGTACTTC
CASSFGGLAVQETQYF
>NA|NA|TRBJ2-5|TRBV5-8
TGTGCCAGCCAGTTGAGAGGATCAGAGACCCAGTACTTC
CASQLRGSETQYF
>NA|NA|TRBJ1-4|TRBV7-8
TGTGCCAGCAGCTTAGTGTCTGGGCCCGAAAAACTGTTTTTT
CASSLVSGPEKLFF
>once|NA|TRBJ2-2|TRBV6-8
TGTGCCAGCAGTCCTGGGACTGGCCTCAACACCGGGGAGCTGTTTTTT
CASSPGTGLNTGELFF
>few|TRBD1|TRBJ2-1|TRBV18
TGTGCCAGCTCAGCACTAGGACAGGGAGTCAATGAGCAGTTCTTC
CASSALGQGVNEQFF
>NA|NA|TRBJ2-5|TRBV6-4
TGTGCCAGCAGGGACCCCGGTAGATCGGACCAAGAGACCCAGTACTTC
CASRDPGRSDQETQYF
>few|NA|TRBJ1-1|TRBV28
TGTGCCAGCAGCCAGTGGAACACTGAAGCTTTCTTT
CASSQWNTEAFF
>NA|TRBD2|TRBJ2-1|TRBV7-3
TGTGCCAGCAGCTTACGTCTAGCGGAGCACAATGAGCAGTTCTTC
CASSLRLAEHNEQFF
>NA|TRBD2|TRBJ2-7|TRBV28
TGTGCCAGCAGTCCCCCAAGCGGGGATGGGCAGTACTTC
CASSPPSGDGQYF
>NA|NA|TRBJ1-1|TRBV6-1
TGTGCCAGCAGTGTGGGGTCTAAGAACACTGAAGCTTTCTTT
CASSVGSKNTEAFF
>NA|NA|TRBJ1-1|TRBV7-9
TGTGCCAGCAGCTCTAGAATGGGGACTGAAGCTTTCTTT
CASSSRMGTEAFF
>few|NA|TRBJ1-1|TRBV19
TGTGCCAGTAGTCTCGGGACGGGCGGCACTGAAGCTTTCTTT
CASSLGTGGTEAFF
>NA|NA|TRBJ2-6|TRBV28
TGTGCCAGCAGCCCCACTAGCCGGGCCGTCCTGACTTTC
CASSPTSRAVLTF
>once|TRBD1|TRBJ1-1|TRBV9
TGTGCCAGCAGCTTGGACAGGGGAGGCACTGAAGCTTTCTTT
CASSLDRGGTEAFF
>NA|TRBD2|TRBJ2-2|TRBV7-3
TGTGCCAGCAGCTTAATGGGACTAGCGAATTTCAACGGGGAGCTGTTTTTT
CASSLMGLANFNGELFF
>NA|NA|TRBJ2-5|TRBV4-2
TGTGCCAGCAGCCAAGAGCCCCTCACCGGGAGACAAGAGACCCAGTACTTC
CASSQEPLTGRQETQYF
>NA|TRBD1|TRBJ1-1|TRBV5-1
TGCGCCAGCAGCTTGAGTGGGACAGGGAACACTGAAGCTTTCTTT
CASSLSGTGNTEAFF
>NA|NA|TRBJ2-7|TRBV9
TGTGCCAGCAGCCCCGGCAGGGCGCGGCCCTACGAGCAGTACTTC
CASSPGRARPYEQYF